This T cell receptor (beta chain) comes out of a study of cytomegalovirus exposure and HLA in healthy donors. There are 12 residues in the CDR3. Trimming took off 8 bases at V and 5 bases at J, with 12 bases between the two ends. Per germline, CDR1 SNHLY and CDR2 FYNNEI. With regard to this clone: Its antigen is undetermined.

Notes on the study in general: Roughly uniform sequencing depth across donors was assumed, possibly incorrectly. 87-base-pair reads could not separate some V segments, including TRBV6-2 and TRBV6-3.

Amplification used 60 Vbeta primers and 13 Jbeta primers. Assay: immunoSEQ multiplex PCR; the TCRdb copy retains only in-frame clones and omits some. The data show approximately 140,000 clones, more than 75% seen once. The specimen was PBMCs. This clonotype was sampled from a man aged 18 to 30 in good health and CMV-seropositive. The gene calls are TRBV2 and TRBJ1-2; D unresolved. The CDR3 here is CASGRREYGYTF. As DNA, the CDR3 is TGTGCCAGCGGGCGGAGGGAGTATGGCTACACCTTC.